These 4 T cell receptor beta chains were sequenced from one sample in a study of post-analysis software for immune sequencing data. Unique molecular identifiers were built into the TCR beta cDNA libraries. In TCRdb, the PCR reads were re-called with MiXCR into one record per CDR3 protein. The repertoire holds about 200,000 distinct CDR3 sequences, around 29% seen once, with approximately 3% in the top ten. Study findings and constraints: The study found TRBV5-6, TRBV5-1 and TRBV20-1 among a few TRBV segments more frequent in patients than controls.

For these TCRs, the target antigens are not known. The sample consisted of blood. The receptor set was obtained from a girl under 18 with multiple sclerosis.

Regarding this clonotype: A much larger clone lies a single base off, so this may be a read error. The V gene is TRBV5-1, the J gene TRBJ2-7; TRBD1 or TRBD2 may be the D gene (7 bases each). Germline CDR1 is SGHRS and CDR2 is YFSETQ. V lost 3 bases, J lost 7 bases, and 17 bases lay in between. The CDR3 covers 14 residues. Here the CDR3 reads CASSSQGGYNEQYF. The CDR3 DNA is TGCGCCAGCAGCTCTCAGGGGGGGTACAATGAGCAGTACTTC.

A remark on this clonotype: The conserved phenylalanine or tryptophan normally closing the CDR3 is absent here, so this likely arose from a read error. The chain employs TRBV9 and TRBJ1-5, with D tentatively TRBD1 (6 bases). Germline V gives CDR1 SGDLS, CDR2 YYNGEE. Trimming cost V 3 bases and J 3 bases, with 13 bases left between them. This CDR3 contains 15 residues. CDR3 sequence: CASSEGTIPNQPQHL. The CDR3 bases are TGTGCCAGCAGCGAAGGGACAATTCCCAATCAGCCCCAGCATTTG.

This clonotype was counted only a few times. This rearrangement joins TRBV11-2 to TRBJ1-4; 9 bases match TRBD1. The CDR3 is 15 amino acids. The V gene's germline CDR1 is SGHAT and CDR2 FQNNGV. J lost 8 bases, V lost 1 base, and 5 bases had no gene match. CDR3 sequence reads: CASSLGDRDLEKLFF. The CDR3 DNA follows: TGTGCCAGCAGCTTAGGGGACAGGGATTTGGAAAAACTGTTTTTT.

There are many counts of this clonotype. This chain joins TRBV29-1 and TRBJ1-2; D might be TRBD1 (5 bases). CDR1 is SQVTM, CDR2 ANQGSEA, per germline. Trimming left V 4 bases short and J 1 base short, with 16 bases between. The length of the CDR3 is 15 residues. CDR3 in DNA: TGCAGCGTTGGGGGCGACAGTAAACATAACTATGGCTACACCTTC. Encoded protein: CSVGGDSKHNYGYTF.